Below, 25 T cell receptor beta chains from the same sample are listed, as sequenced in a study of blood T cell repertoires in COVID-19. TCRdb's copy holds only in-frame clones and misses some; the assay was immunoSEQ multiplex PCR. The sample holds 55,000 to 80,000 clones, around 83% seen once. The material sequenced was peripheral blood. The receptors here all came from a human donor in a cohort sampled during active COVID-19.

Only one count was recorded for this clone. The gene calls are TRBV5-4 and TRBJ1-4, with D perhaps matching TRBD1 (5 bases). The germline V gene has CDR1 SGHNT and CDR2 YYREEE (reference sequence). The CDR3 covers 15 residues. V lost 4 bases, J lost 5 bases, and 15 bases lay in between. The CDR3 loop is CASSHAAGTNEKLFF. The CDR3 DNA reads TGTGCCAGCAGCCACGCCGCGGGGACCAATGAAAAACTGTTTTTT.

The chain has TRBV19 and TRBJ2-1; unclear D gene. This CDR3 has 14 residues. Germline V CDR1 and CDR2: LNHDA, SQIVND (reference sequence). V shed 6 bases and J shed 0 bases, with 9 bases lying between them. DNA for the CDR3: TGTGCCAGTAGACAGCCCAACTCCTACAATGAGCAGTTCTTC. It codes for CASRQPNSYNEQFF.

The chain links TRBV5-1 to TRBJ1-3; the D gene is possibly TRBD1 (6 bases). Germline V gene data show CDR1 as SGHRS and CDR2 as YFSETQ. V lost 0 bases to trimming and J lost 0 bases, with 16 bases between them. The CDR3 sequence is 18 residues long. The CDR3 sequence: CASSLGPQGENSGNTIYF. CDR3 nucleotides: TGCGCCAGCAGCTTGGGCCCACAGGGTGAGAACTCTGGAAACACCATATATTTT.

The CDR3 here is CASSKQGTSNYGYTF. The CDR3 region has the DNA TGCGCCAGCAGCAAACAGGGGACGTCTAACTATGGCTACACCTTC. J is TRBJ1-2 and V is TRBV5-1, with 7 bases identical to TRBD1. The germline gives CDR1 SGHRS, CDR2 YFSETQ. CDR3 length: 15 amino acids. The trim removed 4 bases at V and 0 bases at J, leaving 6 bases unmatched.

The chain carries TRBV10-3 and TRBJ1-4; a weak D match, TRBD1 (6 bases). From germline, CDR1 is ENHRY and CDR2 SYGVKD. The CDR3 extends over 16 amino acids. V lost 0 bases, J lost 3 bases, and 11 bases lay in between. The CDR3 DNA reads as TGTGCCATCAGTGAGTCGAGAGGGGGTGCTAATGAAAAACTGTTTTTT. Protein sequence: CAISESRGGANEKLFF.

The chain has TRBV18 and TRBJ2-2, with 11 nucleotides matching TRBD2. V dropped 3 bases and J dropped 1; count of bases not matched to a gene: 4. Germline values: CDR1 KGHSH, CDR2 LQKENI. The CDR3 loop spans 17 amino acids. CDR3: CASSPPGLAGNTGELFF. The CDR3 DNA follows: TGTGCCAGCTCACCCCCTGGACTAGCGGGGAACACCGGGGAGCTGTTTTTT.

The CDR3 DNA reads as TGTGCCAGCAGCATACAGCGGGAGATAGGAGATACGCAGTATTTT. Its translation: CASSIQREIGDTQYF. The chain links TRBV2 to TRBJ2-3; 8 bases match TRBD2. V lost 6 bases to trimming and J lost 5 bases; unmatched junction nucleotides: 10. Looked up from germline, CDR1 is SNHLY and CDR2 is FYNNEI. CDR3 length: 15 amino acids.

The rearrangement links TRBV14 to TRBJ2-3; 9 bases are shared with TRBD2. The CDR3 consists of 16 residues. Germline V gives CDR1 SGHDN, CDR2 FVKESK. Germline trimming cut 1 base from V and 0 bases from J; bases unmatched to any gene: 2. The CDR3 DNA reads TGTGCCAGCAGCCAAGTTGGACTAGCGAGCACAGATACGCAGTATTTT. It codes for CASSQVGLASTDTQYF. The full variable domain, in which reference TRBV14 and TRBJ2-3 provide the parts outside the CDR3, is EAGVTQFPSHSVIEKGQTVTLRCDPISGHDNLYWYRRVMGKEIKFLLHFVKESKQDESGMPNNRFLAERTGGTYSTLKVQPAELEDSGVYFCASSQVGLASTDTQYFGPGTRLTVL.

V gene TRBV5-6 combines with J gene TRBJ2-7; 9 bases are shared with TRBD1. Germline values: CDR1 SGHDT, CDR2 YYEEEE. The trim removed 1 base at V and 6 bases at J, leaving 8 bases unmatched. The CDR3 loop spans 15 amino acids. The CDR3 DNA reads TGTGCCAGCAGCTTGTATGGACAGGGGTTGTTCGAGCAGTACTTC. This translates into CASSLYGQGLFEQYF. The full variable domain, with the rest looked up from reference TRBV5-6 and TRBJ2-7, is DAGVTQSPTHLIKTRGQQVTLRCSPKSGHDTVSWYQQALGQGPQFIFQYYEEEERQRGNFPDRFSGHQFPNYSSELNVNALLLGDSALYLCASSLYGQGLFEQYFGPGTRLTVT.

This CDR3 reads CASSGLSQETQYF. The CDR3 nucleotides are TGTGCCAGCTCGGGACTTTCCCAAGAGACCCAGTACTTC. The rearrangement links TRBV2 to TRBJ2-5, with D possibly TRBD2 on 6 matching bases. Germline V gene data show CDR1 as SNHLY and CDR2 as FYNNEI. The CDR3 is 13 residues long. V lost 8 bases, J lost 1 base, and 11 bases lay in between.

The chain carries TRBV28 and TRBJ2-5; 8 bases are a match to TRBD1. The CDR3 covers 11 residues. V trimming: 6 bases; J trimming: 10 bases; junction bases outside the gene matches: 4. Germline CDR1 and CDR2: MDHEN and SYDVKM. This CDR3 reads CASSRGRVQYF. The CDR3 coding sequence is TGTGCCAGCAGCAGGGGGCGGGTCCAGTACTTC.

J is TRBJ1-1 and V is TRBV7-2; D may be TRBD1 (6 bases). V dropped 7 bases and J dropped 4 bases, with 16 bases sitting between them. In germline, CDR1 is SGHTA, CDR2 FQGNSA. This CDR3 is built from 14 residues. The CDR3 loop is CASNLQGLGTEAFF. In DNA, the CDR3 is TGTGCCAGCAACCTACAGGGCTTAGGCACTGAAGCTTTCTTT.

The rearrangement joins TRBV4-1 to TRBJ2-1, with TRBD2 matching over 10 bases. V lost 0 bases, J lost 9 bases, and 8 bases stayed unmatched. This CDR3 region has 16 residues. Per germline, CDR1 MGHRA and CDR2 YSYEKL. For the CDR3, the DNA is TGCGCCAGCAGCCAAGACACCAGCGGGGGGGCCGGTGAGCAGTTCTTC. Its protein is CASSQDTSGGAGEQFF.

The chain joins TRBV6-5 to TRBJ1-5; no definite D call. This CDR3 region has 13 residues. V was pared by 9 bases and J by 6 bases, with 15 bases between. Germline V lookup: CDR1 MNHEY, CDR2 SVGAGI. The CDR3 DNA follows: TGTGCCAGTCCCGGGGTTTTTGGTCAGCCCCAGCATTTT. Translation: CASPGVFGQPQHF.

This sequence joins TRBV19 and TRBJ1-6; 7 bases align to TRBD1. Germline trimming cut 4 bases from V and 0 bases from J; bases unmatched to any gene: 6. The germline CDR1 and CDR2 sequences are LNHDA and SQIVND (reference sequence). The CDR3 sequence is 17 residues long. The CDR3 is CASSRRQGSSYNSPLHF. In DNA form, the CDR3 reads TGTGCCAGTAGTAGGCGACAGGGTAGCTCCTATAATTCACCCCTCCACTTT.

V gene TRBV6-5 combines with J gene TRBJ2-4; tentatively, D is TRBD1 (6 bases). This CDR3 has 15 residues. Deletions cut 4 bases from V and 7 bases from J, with 17 bases between. Germline-derived CDR1 and CDR2 are MNHEY and SVGAGI. CDR3 DNA: TGTGCCAGCAGTTCGCTCAGGGGTTACGAGAACATTCAGTACTTC. Its translation is CASSSLRGYENIQYF.

The V gene is TRBV5-1, the J gene TRBJ2-2; 8 positions agree with TRBD2. The J segment lost 3 bases and the V segment lost 0 bases, leaving 7 bases of the junction unmatched. This CDR3 has 17 residues. Germline V lookup: CDR1 SGHRS, CDR2 YFSETQ. The CDR3: CASSLATSGAYTGELFF. The CDR3, as DNA: TGCGCCAGCAGCTTGGCCACTAGCGGAGCCTACACCGGGGAGCTGTTTTTT.

The chain has TRBV5-5 and TRBJ2-7, with a possible D match to TRBD1 (6 bases). Germline CDR1 reads SGHKS; CDR2 reads YYEKEE (reference sequence). The CDR3 is 15 residues long. The ends were cut back, 4 bases at V and 3 bases at J, with 17 bases in the middle. CDR3 nucleotides: TGTGCCAGCAGCGCAGTATGGGGCAGGGGCTACGAGCAGTACTTC. This gives the protein CASSAVWGRGYEQYF.

This clone appeared a single time. The chain employs TRBV2 and TRBJ1-5; 9 bases agree with TRBD1. V shed 4 bases and J 2 bases; nucleotides not matched to a gene: 0. Germline V CDR1 and CDR2: SNHLY, FYNNEI. This CDR3 contains 14 residues. DNA for the CDR3: TGTGCCAGCAGTGGGACAGGGGGCAATCAGCCCCAGCATTTT. It encodes CASSGTGGNQPQHF.

This clone appeared once. This chain connects TRBV19 to TRBJ1-2, with 7 bases aligning to TRBD1. Trimming took 7 bases from V and 1 from J; bases not matched to a gene: 6. There are 14 residues in the CDR3. Germline CDR1 LNHDA, CDR2 SQIVND (reference sequence). CDR3 in amino acids: CASKEGAGNYGYTF. As DNA, the CDR3 is TGTGCCAGTAAAGAGGGGGCCGGTAACTATGGCTACACCTTC.

This chain uses TRBV7-8 with TRBJ1-2; D is possibly TRBD1 (5 bases). Germline V gene data show CDR1 as SGHVS and CDR2 as FQNEAQ. Trimming removed 2 bases from V and 6 bases from J, with 10 bases in between. CDR3 size: 13 residues. CDR3 sequence reads: CASSLSGWDGYTF. The CDR3, as DNA: TGTGCCAGCAGCTTATCAGGGTGGGATGGCTACACCTTC.

This sequence joins TRBV6-5 and TRBJ2-7; possible D gene TRBD1, 5 bases. Germline CDR1 and CDR2: MNHEY and SVGAGI. The CDR3 spans 15 residues. The germline V and J ends were trimmed by 3 bases and 2 bases, with 14 bases remaining between them. The CDR3 DNA reads TGTGCCAGCAGTTATACCGAGGACACGGCCTACGAGCAGTACTTC. Protein product: CASSYTEDTAYEQYF.

The chain couples TRBV7-2 to TRBJ2-2; D possibly corresponds to TRBD2 (6 bases). The CDR3 has 14 amino acids. With 2 bases removed from V and 4 bases from J, the gap between germline ends came to 8 bases. Germline assignment: CDR1 SGHTA and CDR2 FQGNSA. The CDR3 reads CASSLRDSTGELFF. Here the CDR3 DNA reads TGTGCCAGCAGCTTAAGGGACTCCACCGGGGAGCTGTTTTTT.

The chain joins TRBV7-8 to TRBJ1-1; TRBD1 matches at 9 bases. CDR3 length equals 15 residues. J gave up 11 bases and V 5 bases, and 15 bases lay outside the gene matches. Per the germline V gene, CDR1 is SGHVS and CDR2 is FQNEAQ. CDR3 loop: CASSPTLGGDRAAFF. In DNA form, the CDR3 reads TGTGCCAGCAGCCCTACCCTGGGGGGGGACAGGGCGGCTTTCTTT.

The rearrangement joins TRBV14 to TRBJ1-2, with D possibly matching TRBD1 (5 bases). V lost 1 base, J lost 5 bases, and 14 bases lay in between. Germline V CDR1 and CDR2: SGHDN, FVKESK. The CDR3 length is 15 residues. As DNA, the CDR3 is TGTGCCAGCAGCCAAGTTGTCTCTCAGGGATATGGCTACACCTTC. This translates into CASSQVVSQGYGYTF.